This TCR beta chain was documented in a study of shared clonotypes between healthy human individuals. This CDR3 is built from 15 residues. Germline assignment: CDR1 MGHRA and CDR2 YSYEKL. V lost 2 bases to trimming and J lost 7 bases, with 17 bases between them. Only in-frame clones appear in the TCRdb table, and some are missing; sequencing was by immunoSEQ multiplex PCR. The repertoire holds some 2,000,000 clones, with 90% to 95% as singletons. The chain combines TRBV4-1 with TRBJ1-2; no definite D call. The receptor was derived from a man aged 18 to 30 in good health. The sample consisted of naive CD4+ T cells sorted from blood. Subset of the sample: CD45RA+ positively selected. CDR3 in amino acids: CASSQSPAAAGGYTF. For the CDR3, the DNA is TGCGCCAGCAGCCAATCCCCGGCGGCCGCGGGTGGCTACACCTTC.